This T cell receptor (beta chain) was captured in a study of long-term antiretroviral therapy in people with HIV (dated by TCRdb to between 2021 and 2023). Study-wide context: The earliest samples were collected approximately a decade before the 2015 WHO recommendation for immediate ART, a period when ART was typically delayed until CD4 counts fell. This retrospective serial study examined whether starting ART and sustained HIV suppression were associated with changes in the composition and diversity of the TRB repertoire in peripheral blood. A total of 150 to 200 cryopreserved PBMC samples came from 25 to 35 adults with confirmed HIV infection and were collected serially over a mean of approximately 6 years (range 1-12). Of the 30 or so participants with HIV, about twelve were female. Test extractions of a monoclonal T-cell line alongside about 35 polyclonal samples showed no cross-contamination during QIAcube processing. Broader findings and caveats from the paper: A significant increase in TRB diversity was found to be associated with ART initiation, although TRB diversity was observed to remain significantly below that of transplant donor controls even after long-term ART. The samples span the years 2004 to 2017, and the ART regimens used at that time may not be as effective as current regimens. Limited PBMC availability meant only the TCR beta chain was sequenced, without alpha chain pairing. CDR3 length ranges in HIV repertoires were narrower than in controls, and network structure suggested an antigen-experienced repertoire with only a slight naive shift after ART. Because pre-ART samples had limited cell numbers, unsorted PBMC were profiled rather than sorted CD4+ and CD8+ T cells. Inferences about post-ART repertoire changes were limited because no data were available on ART adherence, viral resistance or therapy changes. The repertoire was dominated across all time points by expanded TRB clones identified before ART initiation, although this dominance was seen to fluctuate and to decrease in many PLHIV after ART.

On this clone: No cognate antigen has been identified for it. Base qualities are not recorded, but no much larger clone differs from it by a single base.

Sequencing of the TRB variable region was done with the immunoSEQ hsTCRB v3.0 assay at survey level resolution. TRB sequencing targeted a depth of about 40,000-55,000 T-cell genomes per sample. An Illumina MiSeq with a v3 150-cycle kit was used to sequence the pooled TRB libraries. The study's own analysis went as follows. Repertoire analysis ran in R within a reproducible Nextflow workflow covering QC, data transformation and analysis. LymphoSeq2, an R package for exploring AIRR-Seq data, was used to implement the custom analyses. A few samples that yielded fewer than 5000 total TRB sequences were excluded, so that approximately 170 HIV repertoires were analyzed. Among the roughly 180 retained HIV repertoires, 59 were collected before ART initiation and 120 to 130 after ART initiation. Each repertoire was downsampled to 5000 TRB nucleotide sequences, and summary statistics were averaged across 100 downsampling iterations. TRB sequences were retained for analysis only if CDR3 regions of at least seven amino acids were present. A Shannon entropy-derived clonality score and the Gini coefficient were used to measure diversity. In the repertoire networks, any two of the top 5000 CDR3 amino acid sequences were connected whenever the two sequences differed by an edit distance of one. Antigen specificity groups and MHC restriction were predicted for TRB CDR3 amino acid sequences with GLIPH2. CDR3 amino acid sequences were matched against VDJdb and McPAS-TCR to flag known CMV, EBV, HIV or tissue antigen associations. Pre-ART, post-ART and control groups were compared with Wilcoxon signed-rank tests and Holm-Bonferroni correction. The immuneACCESS repertoire file appears here via TCRdb, limited to in-frame rearrangements. These files lack a portion of the clones; in checked studies, under half of the deficit traces to unresolved V genes, and the cause of the others is not known. V, J and clone size derive from that table, while D and trimming were established from the DNA sequence. For this sample there are some 31,000 clones; 95% appear just once. The top ten constitute roughly 8% of the sample.

Ends trimmed: V by 8 bases, J by 7 bases; bases unmatched to a gene: 17. CDR1 and CDR2 are drawn from the germline V gene (reference sequence): WNHNN, SYGVQD. Its CDR3 holds 17 amino acids, cysteine through phenylalanine. Only the CDR3 part of the read is kept: 51 bases, read in frame from the first base. Inclusion was restricted to participants for whom at least one PBMC sample before ART initiation and at least two post-ART samples were available. All participants with HIV were treated in the United States of America. Before DNA extraction, cryopreserved samples containing about 0.9-11 million PBMC were thawed and washed. At the time of the earliest PBMC sample, participants with HIV were aged between roughly 23 and 60 years. Each participant contributed PBMC samples from 1-4 timepoints before ART initiation and 2-8 timepoints after ART initiation, with a median of 7 samples. For every participant, serial HIV viral load, CD4+ T-cell count, ART history and demographic data were obtained. Genomic DNA was extracted from unsorted PBMC with a Qiagen kit on a QIAcube, with processing performed in batches of 12 samples.

The clonotype was recovered from a man aged 25-40 years with HIV. The sequence joins TRBV10-1 to TRBJ1-4, with TRBD1 matching 9 junction bases. The input for sequencing was unsorted PBMCs, taken 5.3 years after starting antiretroviral therapy. The nucleotide sequence reads TGCGCCAGCCAAGAGGGACAGGGAAGAGACGAAGGTGAAAAACTGTTTTTT. Translated, this is CASQEGQGRDEGEKLFF.